This T cell receptor (beta chain) was sequenced in a study of blood T cells in healthy people across ages. Whole-study findings and limits: Long-lived and aged donors differed, with more naive CD4+ cells and higher diversity in the long-lived.

This clonotype turned up a few times. Its antigen is currently unknown. The total RNA that was extracted per sample amounted to at least 5 micrograms. A second about 7 to 11 cycle PCR used barcoded and J-beta primers. A template-switch adaptor that had 12 random nucleotides put a tag on each cDNA molecule. Each CDR3 protein is one row after TCRdb ran MiXCR on the 5' RACE reads. The profile shows about 1.8 million distinct CDR3 sequences, around 50% of them singletons. The sequencing input was blood. The clonotype comes from a woman in her 40s in good health.

The CDR3 nucleotides are TGTGCCAGCGGACAAGTCAGGAAGCAGTTCTTC. Amino acids: CASGQVRKQFF. J is TRBJ2-1 and V is TRBV28; possible D gene TRBD1, 5 bases. V lost 8 bases, J lost 11 bases, and 13 bases lay in between. CDR3 length: 11 amino acids. Germline CDR1 reads MDHEN; CDR2 reads SYDVKM.